Listed below are T cell receptor beta chains from one sample, sequenced in a study of blood T cell repertoires in COVID-19. Method: immunoSEQ multiplex PCR; TCRdb's copy keeps in-frame clones and lacks some. The sample records over 150,000 clones, 70% to 85% being singletons. Sequencing was carried out using peripheral blood. The receptor set was obtained from a human donor with acute or convalescent COVID-19. The donor label of this sample is uncertain. Each CDR3 is given with its conserved first and last residue. Fields, in order: J gene, V gene, clone size, D gene, CDR3 DNA, CDR3 protein. The D gene is left open where the match is weak. Clone size, where shown, is once, few, many, or a class for clones that have expanded.

TRBJ2-5 | TRBV11-1 | once | NA | TGTGCCAGCAGCTTACCGGGGAGTGAGACCCAGTACTTC | CASSLPGSETQYF
TRBJ2-1 | TRBV14 | once | NA | TGTGCCAGCAGCTCACAGGTTTACAATGAGCAGTTCTTC | CASSSQVYNEQFF
TRBJ1-1 | TRBV4-3 | NA | NA | TGCGCCAGCAGCCAAGATCCCTGGAACACTGAAGCTTTCTTT | CASSQDPWNTEAFF
TRBJ2-7 | TRBV18 | NA | NA | TGTGCCAGCTCACCAAACAGACGCGAGCAGTACTTC | CASSPNRREQYF
TRBJ2-1 | TRBV3-1/TRBV3-2 | NA | NA | TGTGCCAGCAGCCAAGGAGCGGAGTCCTACAATGAGCAGTTCTTC | CASSQGAESYNEQFF
TRBJ2-7 | TRBV28 | NA | NA | TGTGCCAGCAGCTCCTCCTACGAGCAGTACTTC | CASSSSYEQYF
TRBJ1-6 | TRBV3-1/TRBV3-2 | NA | NA | TGTGCCAGCAGCCAAGATTCCAGGGGTAATTCACCCCTCCACTTT | CASSQDSRGNSPLHF
TRBJ2-2 | TRBV19 | NA | TRBD1 | TGTGCCAGCGAGGGGCAGGGGGCTACCGGGGAGCTGTTTTTT | CASEGQGATGELFF
TRBJ1-1 | TRBV6-5 | NA | TRBD1 | TGTGCCAGCTCCCGGCCCAGGGGGGTGAACTCTGAAGCTTTCTTT | CASSRPRGVNSEAFF
TRBJ2-7 | TRBV12-3/TRBV12-4 | NA | NA | TGTGCCAGCAGTTCATCGGGTGCCTACGAGCAGTACTTC | CASSSSGAYEQYF
TRBJ2-4 | TRBV6-5 | few | TRBD1 | TGTGCCAGCAGTCAGGGGGTGAGGAGCATTCAGTACTTC | CASSQGVRSIQYF